Below, 21 T cell receptor beta chains from the same sample are listed, as sequenced in a study of T-cell reconstitution after alpha-beta-depleted transplantation in children. Unique molecular identifiers were built into the TCRbeta library. TCRdb re-called the PCR reads through MiXCR, storing one row per CDR3 protein. The sample lists about 980,000 distinct CDR3 sequences; about 29% were seen once. The sample was PBMCs, mostly from graft donor cells, taken 360 days after TCRalphabeta/CD19-depleted stem cell transplant. The receptors were gathered from a boy less than two years old who had a stem cell transplant for SCID, so the T cells may come from the graft donor.

This clonotype has just one count. J is TRBJ2-1 and V is TRBV2; 9 nucleotides line up with TRBD1. CDR3 size: 16 residues. Germline V gene data show CDR1 as SNHLY and CDR2 as FYNNEI. The J segment lost 4 bases and the V segment lost 5 bases, leaving 9 bases of the junction unmatched. The CDR3 protein is CASSRFGTGKYNEQFF. Written as DNA, the CDR3 is TGTGCCAGCAGTCGATTTGGGACAGGGAAGTACAATGAGCAGTTCTTC.

This clonotype was counted a few times. The genes are TRBV4-1 and TRBJ1-6; tentatively, D is TRBD1 (5 bases). V lost 4 bases, J lost 2 bases, and 12 bases lay in between. The V gene's germline CDR1 is MGHRA and CDR2 YSYEKL. The CDR3 covers 16 residues. For the CDR3, the DNA is TGCGCCAGCAGCCTTGGGCAGGGAGCCTATAATTCACCCCTCCACTTT. This sequence encodes CASSLGQGAYNSPLHF.

V usage is TRBV15 and J usage is TRBJ2-5; D unresolved. With 1 base removed from V and 5 bases from J, the gap between germline ends came to 11 bases. The CDR3 contains 14 residues. Germline assignment: CDR1 LNHNV and CDR2 YYDKDF (reference sequence). The CDR3 nucleotides read TGTGCCACCAGCAGAGGCCTCTTGTTGGAGACCCAGTACTTC. Amino acids: CATSRGLLLETQYF.

The rearrangement links TRBV7-2 to TRBJ2-3; D gene uncertain. Germline CDR1 is SGHTA and CDR2 is FQGNSA. The CDR3 runs to 14 residues. With 7 bases removed from V and 2 bases from J, the gap between germline ends came to 13 bases. CDR3 sequence: CASNDPFATDTQYF. CDR3 in DNA: TGTGCCAGCAACGACCCCTTTGCCACAGATACGCAGTATTTT. Filled out from reference TRBV7-2 and TRBJ2-3, the complete variable domain reads GAGVSQSPSNKVTEKGKDVELRCDPISGHTALYWYRQSLGQGLEFLIYFQGNSAPDKSGLPSDRFSAERTGGSVSTLTIQRTQQEDSAVYLCASNDPFATDTQYFGPGTRLTVL.

In its sample, this clonotype was seen a few times. The rearrangement links TRBV20-1 to TRBJ1-5; D perhaps matches TRBD1 (5 bases). The V gene's germline CDR1 is DFQATT and CDR2 SNEGSKA (reference sequence). V dropped 3 bases and J dropped 6 bases, with 12 bases sitting between them. This CDR3 spans 13 amino acids. For the CDR3, the DNA is TGCAGTGCTAGGCCCGGGGCGGGTCAGCCCCAGCATTTT. It specifies CSARPGAGQPQHF.

The chain carries TRBV5-1 and TRBJ1-6; 8 bases are shared with TRBD1. CDR3 length equals 15 residues. Germline V gives CDR1 SGHRS, CDR2 YFSETQ. The trim removed 0 bases at V and 6 bases at J, leaving 2 bases unmatched. CDR3 DNA: TGCGCCAGCAGCTTGGATGGACAGGGTAATTCACCCCTCCACTTT. Protein product: CASSLDGQGNSPLHF.

V usage is TRBV18 and J usage is TRBJ2-1; D might be TRBD1 or TRBD2, each matching 5 bases. CDR1 and CDR2 from the germline V gene are KGHSH and LQKENI. The CDR3 runs to 15 residues. The ends were cut back, 3 bases at V and 5 bases at J, with 14 bases in the middle. The CDR3 loop reads CASSPTGLMNNEQFF. DNA of the CDR3: TGTGCCAGCTCACCTACAGGACTTATGAACAATGAGCAGTTCTTC.

The chain combines TRBV4-1 with TRBJ2-5; D call uncertain. This CDR3 is built from 14 residues. Trimming cost V 4 bases and J 5 bases, with 14 bases left between them. In germline, CDR1 is MGHRA, CDR2 YSYEKL. CDR3 nucleotides: TGCGCCAGCAGCCTTCCTGGGGTTGGGGAGACCCAGTACTTC. Its translation: CASSLPGVGETQYF.

This clonotype showed up just a few times. This chain connects TRBV4-3 to TRBJ2-1, with 7 bases identical to TRBD1. The ends lost 0 bases at V and 12 bases at J; junction bases unmatched: 8. The CDR3 spans 14 residues. Looked up from germline, CDR1 is LGHNA and CDR2 is YSLEER. This CDR3 is CASSQEAGGISQFF. The DNA for the CDR3 is TGCGCCAGCAGCCAAGAGGCAGGGGGAATCTCGCAGTTCTTC.

V gene TRBV20-1 combines with J gene TRBJ1-4; D gene ambiguous. The CDR3 extends over 14 amino acids. V gave up 0 bases and J gave up 6 bases, with 11 bases separating them. Germline loops: CDR1 DFQATT, CDR2 SNEGSKA (reference sequence). CDR3 in amino acids: CSAREGSYDEKLFF. The CDR3 DNA follows: TGCAGTGCTAGAGAGGGCAGCTACGATGAAAAACTGTTTTTT.

This clonotype was seen more than once but under ten times. The CDR3 DNA reads TGCAGTGCTAGACAGGGGGCGTTTCAGCCCCAGCATTTT. Amino acids: CSARQGAFQPQHF. The rearrangement joins TRBV20-1 to TRBJ1-5, with 8 bases identical to TRBD1. V lost 2 bases, J lost 6 bases, and 3 bases stayed unmatched. CDR3 length: 13 amino acids. Germline loops: CDR1 DFQATT, CDR2 SNEGSKA (reference sequence).

The rearrangement links TRBV12-3 or TRBV12-4 to TRBJ2-4; 8 nucleotides align to TRBD1. V lost 5 bases, J lost 2 bases, and 8 bases stayed unmatched. The CDR3 is 16 amino acids. CDR3 sequence (DNA): TGTGCCAGCAGTATACGGACAGGGCCATCCAAAAACATTCAGTACTTC. Amino acid sequence: CASSIRTGPSKNIQYF.

This clonotype was observed at least ten times. The chain links TRBV9 to TRBJ2-5, with TRBD1 matching 8 bases. Unmatched junction bases numbered 2, after V lost 0 bases and J lost 4 bases. Per germline, CDR1 SGDLS and CDR2 YYNGEE. This CDR3 is built from 14 residues. CDR3 sequence (DNA): TGTGCCAGCAGCGTAGCAGGGGGCGGAGAGACCCAGTACTTC. Translation: CASSVAGGGETQYF.

This clonotype was found a few times. The chain joins TRBV12-3 or TRBV12-4 to TRBJ2-1; D not resolved. V was clipped by 3 bases and J by 5 bases, with 17 bases between them. The CDR3 spans 16 residues. The CDR3 nucleotides are TGTGCCAGCAGTTTTCCCCTTCCAAACTTCAACAATGAGCAGTTCTTC. It yields the protein CASSFPLPNFNNEQFF.

The chain recombines TRBV7-8 with TRBJ2-3; 9 nucleotides agree with TRBD1. The CDR3 totals 16 residues. The germline gives CDR1 SGHVS, CDR2 FQNEAQ. V lost 5 bases and J lost 3; bases outside the gene matches: 9. The CDR3 here is CASSDRGNSFTDTQYF. DNA of the CDR3: TGTGCCAGCAGCGACAGGGGGAATTCCTTTACAGATACGCAGTATTTT.

This clonotype was counted a few times. The chain couples TRBV12-5 to TRBJ2-7, with D unresolved. CDR1 and CDR2 (germline): LGHNT, FRNRAP. Trimming took off 7 bases at V and 4 bases at J, with 20 bases between the two ends. This CDR3 spans 15 amino acids. CDR3 sequence: CASATVWGVGYEQYF. CDR3 nucleotide sequence: TGTGCTAGTGCCACCGTATGGGGTGTAGGTTACGAGCAGTACTTC.

This clonotype was counted ten times or more. V and J are TRBV11-2 and TRBJ2-3; D gene uncertain. Germline CDR1 is SGHAT and CDR2 is FQNNGV. V shed 4 bases and J shed 1 base, with 9 bases lying between them. This CDR3 has 14 residues. CDR3 sequence: CASSYTSGTDTQYF. The CDR3 DNA sequence: TGTGCCAGCAGCTATACCAGCGGCACAGATACGCAGTATTTT.

The chain carries TRBV27 and TRBJ1-3; D is possibly TRBD1 (6 bases). V dropped 5 bases and J dropped 4 bases, with 12 bases sitting between them. The germline gives CDR1 MNHEY, CDR2 SMNVEV (reference sequence). The CDR3 contains 14 residues. CDR3 protein: CASSQQGRGNTIYF. The DNA of the CDR3 is TGTGCCAGCAGTCAACAGGGAAGGGGAAACACCATATATTTT.

CDR3 in amino acids: CASTAYGGTDTQYF. The CDR3 DNA is TGCGCCAGCACCGCCTACGGGGGCACAGATACGCAGTATTTT. The J gene is TRBJ2-3, the V gene TRBV5-1, with TRBD2 as a possible D gene (5 bases). The CDR3 is 14 amino acids. With 6 bases removed from V and 1 base from J, the gap between germline ends came to 12 bases. Germline lookup yields CDR1 SGHRS and CDR2 YFSETQ.

This clonotype was counted a few times. The chain couples TRBV10-3 to TRBJ2-3; 9 bases agree with TRBD1. CDR1 and CDR2 (germline): ENHRY, SYGVKD. The CDR3 is made up of 17 amino acids. J gave up 3 bases and V 3 bases, and 10 bases lay outside the gene matches. This CDR3 reads CAISDRPPGQGTDTQYF. DNA for the CDR3: TGTGCCATCAGTGATCGCCCACCGGGACAGGGAACAGATACGCAGTATTTT.

This clonotype was found a few times. This chain joins TRBV12-3 or TRBV12-4 and TRBJ2-7; possible D gene TRBD1, 5 bases. The CDR3 is made up of 13 amino acids. With 8 bases removed from V and 0 bases from J, the gap between germline ends came to 11 bases. CDR3 sequence reads: CASVDRTSYEQYF. The CDR3 nucleotides are TGTGCCAGCGTCGACAGAACCTCCTACGAGCAGTACTTC.